What follows are 14 T cell receptor beta chains derived from one specimen sequenced in a study of CD8+ T cells in alopecia areata. The treatment here: oral pan-JAK inhibitor, 5-10 mg twice daily. RNA extraction was followed by reverse transcription into cDNA, which acted as the sequencing template. The assay was immunoSEQ multiplex PCR, and TCRdb's table has in-frame clones only and misses some. The sample has 200,000 to 250,000 clones; about two fifths are singletons. The material was CD4+ T cells sorted from blood, obtained at approximately week 30, from a patient treated with tofacitinib. The receptors come from a human donor with alopecia areata.

The chain joins TRBV7-9 to TRBJ2-7; TRBD1 aligns across 9 bases. J lost 6 bases, V lost 1 base, and 7 bases had no gene match. The length of the CDR3 is 15 residues. The V gene's germline CDR1 is SEHNR and CDR2 FQNEAQ (reference sequence). The DNA of the CDR3 is TGTGCCAGCAGCTTAGGCGGGGACAGGGCTTCCGAGCAGTACTTC. Translation gives CASSLGGDRASEQYF.

The CDR3 is CASSLSWQGNRELFF. The CDR3 DNA is TGTGCCAGCAGTCTGTCCTGGCAGGGTAATAGGGAGCTGTTTTTT. The chain employs TRBV27 and TRBJ2-2; weak D call: TRBD1 (5 bases). V gave up 5 bases and J gave up 9 bases, with 19 bases separating them. Per germline, CDR1 MNHEY and CDR2 SMNVEV (reference sequence). There are 15 residues in the CDR3.

This clone was detected only once. This chain joins TRBV2 and TRBJ2-7; possible D gene TRBD1, 6 bases. Germline V gene sequence: CDR1 SNHLY, CDR2 FYNNEI. This CDR3 contains 11 residues. Between the trimmed V and J ends, which lost 6 bases and 6 bases, there was a span of 9 bases. The CDR3 loop is CASSWTAEQYF. The CDR3 bases are TGTGCCAGCAGCTGGACAGCCGAGCAGTACTTC.

This sequence joins TRBV4-2 and TRBJ2-7, with TRBD2 identical over 15 bases. The J segment lost 5 bases and the V segment lost 10 bases, leaving 3 bases of the junction unmatched. Per germline, CDR1 LGHNA and CDR2 YNFKEQ. This CDR3 spans 13 amino acids. DNA of the CDR3: TGTGCCACCGGGACTAGCGGGAGGAACGAGCAGTACTTC. It yields the protein CATGTSGRNEQYF.

The chain recombines TRBV29-1 with TRBJ2-2; TRBD1 aligns across 8 bases. This CDR3 is built from 14 residues. J lost 4 bases, V lost 5 bases, and 6 bases had no gene match. In germline, CDR1 is SQVTM, CDR2 ANQGSEA. CDR3 loop: CSVRTGSFTGELFF. CDR3 bases: TGCAGCGTTCGGACAGGGTCTTTCACCGGGGAGCTGTTTTTT.

A note on this clone: This may come from a read error, since a much larger clone is one base off. The chain is built from TRBV14 and TRBJ2-1; D is undetermined. Looked up from germline, CDR1 is SGHDN and CDR2 is FVKESK. The CDR3 is 11 residues long. V was shortened by 2 bases and J by 7 bases, with 3 bases between the two germline ends. The chain's CDR3 is CASSQYNEQFF. The CDR3 region has the DNA TGTGCCAGCAGCCAATATAATGAGCAGTTCTTC.

This chain uses TRBV6-5 with TRBJ2-7; 8 bases are a match to TRBD2. The CDR3 length is 15 residues. Looked up from germline, CDR1 is MNHEY and CDR2 is SVGAGI. Losses at the gene ends were 5 bases for V and 5 bases for J; bases not matched to a gene: 11. The CDR3 reads CASSRQPGGADEQYF. CDR3 nucleotides: TGTGCCAGCAGTCGTCAGCCGGGGGGGGCCGACGAGCAGTACTTC.

The rearrangement joins TRBV30 to TRBJ1-1; unclear D gene. CDR1 is GTSNPN, CDR2 SVGIG, per germline (reference sequence). The ends were cut back, 8 bases at V and 1 base at J, with 14 bases in the middle. CDR3 length: 13 residues. The CDR3 sequence: CATDPSENTEAFF. As DNA, the CDR3 is TGTGCCACAGACCCCTCAGAGAACACTGAAGCTTTCTTT.

The rearrangement joins TRBV9 to TRBJ2-3; D possibly uses TRBD1 or TRBD2 (5 bases each). This CDR3 region has 17 residues. V lost 1 base, J lost 5 bases, and 20 bases lay in between. The germline CDR1 and CDR2 sequences are SGDLS and YYNGEE. The chain's CDR3 is CASSVLRGLGAEDTQYF. The CDR3 DNA sequence: TGTGCCAGCAGCGTATTGAGGGGCTTAGGGGCGGAAGATACGCAGTATTTT.

The chain employs TRBV30 and TRBJ2-7, with 8 bases that match TRBD2. CDR1 is GTSNPN, CDR2 SVGIG, per germline (reference sequence). The CDR3 extends over 14 amino acids. Trimming cost V 3 bases and J 3 bases; bases outside gene matches: 7. The CDR3 region has the DNA TGTGCCTGGAGAAGGACTAGCAGTTACTACGAGCAGTACTTC. Translating it yields CAWRRTSSYYEQYF.

The chain couples TRBV7-9 to TRBJ2-1, with 7 nucleotides matching TRBD1. Germline values: CDR1 SEHNR, CDR2 FQNEAQ (reference sequence). J was trimmed by 4 bases and V by 3 bases; bases with no gene match: 6. The CDR3 has 15 residues. Here the CDR3 DNA reads TGTGCCAGCAGCTTCTACAGGGGCGATTACAATGAGCAGTTCTTC. Translated, it gives CASSFYRGDYNEQFF.

The gene calls are TRBV4-1 and TRBJ1-5; no firm D call. The CDR3 length is 15 residues. Trimming pared 2 bases from V and 0 bases from J, leaving 8 bases between. CDR1 is MGHRA and CDR2 is YSYEKL in the germline V gene. The CDR3 DNA is TGCGCCAGCAGCCAACTACCCAATAGCAATCAGCCCCAGCATTTT. Its translation is CASSQLPNSNQPQHF.

This clone was seen only a few times. This sequence joins TRBV18 and TRBJ2-5; unclear D gene. Between the trimmed V and J ends, which lost 1 base and 4 bases, there was a span of 7 bases. CDR1 and CDR2 (germline): KGHSH, LQKENI. The CDR3 has 13 residues. CDR3 in amino acids: CASSPLERETQYF. CDR3 DNA sequence: TGTGCCAGCTCACCACTAGAAAGAGAGACCCAGTACTTC.

This clone was found a few times. The CDR3 protein is CASSFGAPYTGELFF. In nucleotides, the CDR3 is TGTGCCAGCAGCTTCGGGGCCCCGTACACCGGGGAGCTGTTTTTT. The chain employs TRBV7-9 and TRBJ2-2; TRBD1 or TRBD2 may be the D gene (5 bases each). Germline lookup yields CDR1 SEHNR and CDR2 FQNEAQ (reference sequence). V lost 3 bases to trimming and J lost 3 bases, with 11 bases between them. This CDR3 spans 15 amino acids.